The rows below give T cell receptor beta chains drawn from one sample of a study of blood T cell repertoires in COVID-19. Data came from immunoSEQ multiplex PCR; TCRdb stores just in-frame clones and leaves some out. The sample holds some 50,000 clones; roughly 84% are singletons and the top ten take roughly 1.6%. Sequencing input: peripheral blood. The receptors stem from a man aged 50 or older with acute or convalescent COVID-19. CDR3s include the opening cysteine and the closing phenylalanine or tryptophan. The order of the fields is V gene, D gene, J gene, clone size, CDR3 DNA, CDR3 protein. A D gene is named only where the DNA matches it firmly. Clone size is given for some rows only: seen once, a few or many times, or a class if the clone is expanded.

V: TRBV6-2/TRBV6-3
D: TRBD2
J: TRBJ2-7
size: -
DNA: TGTGCCAGCAGCTCCGCCGGGACTAGATACCACGAGCAGTACTTC
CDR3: CASSSAGTRYHEQYF

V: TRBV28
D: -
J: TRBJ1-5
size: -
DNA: TGTGCCAGCATCCGCCAGGGGACGAGTCAGCCCCAGCATTTT
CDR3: CASIRQGTSQPQHF

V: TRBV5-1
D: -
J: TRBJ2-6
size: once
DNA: TGCGCCAGCAGTGGGACAAACGAAGCCAACGTCCTGACTTTC
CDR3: CASSGTNEANVLTF

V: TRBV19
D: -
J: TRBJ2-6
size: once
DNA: TGTGCCAGTACTGTCGACAGCCCTGGGGCCAACGTCCTGACTTTC
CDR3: CASTVDSPGANVLTF

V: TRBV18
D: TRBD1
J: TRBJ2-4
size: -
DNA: TGTGCCAGCTCACGCCCCGGACAGGGTAACATTCAGTACTTC
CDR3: CASSRPGQGNIQYF

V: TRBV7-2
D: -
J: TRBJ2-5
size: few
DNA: TGTGCCAGCAGCTTACAGGGGGGATCTGGGACCCAGTACTTC
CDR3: CASSLQGGSGTQYF

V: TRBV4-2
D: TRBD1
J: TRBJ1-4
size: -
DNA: TGTGCCAGCAGCCAAGGACAGGGGGTAACTAATGAAAAACTGTTTTTT
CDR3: CASSQGQGVTNEKLFF

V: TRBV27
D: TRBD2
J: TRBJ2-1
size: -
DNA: TGTGCCAGCAGCTTCACGATAGCGGGGCGCCTAGACAATGAGCAGTTCTTC
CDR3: CASSFTIAGRLDNEQFF

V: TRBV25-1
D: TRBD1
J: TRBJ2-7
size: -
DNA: TGTGCCAGCAGACAGGGGGCTTACGAGCAGTACTTC
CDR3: CASRQGAYEQYF

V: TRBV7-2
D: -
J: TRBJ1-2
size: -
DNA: TGTGCCAGCAGCTTAGTGTCGGAGACCTATGGCTACACCTTC
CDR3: CASSLVSETYGYTF

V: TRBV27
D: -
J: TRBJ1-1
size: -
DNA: TGTGCCAGCAGTTTGATGGGAGGGGGCACTGAAGCTTTCTTT
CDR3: CASSLMGGGTEAFF

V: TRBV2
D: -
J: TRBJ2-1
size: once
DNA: TGTGCCAGCAGCACCGGGGGCTACAATGAGCAGTTCTTC
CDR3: CASSTGGYNEQFF

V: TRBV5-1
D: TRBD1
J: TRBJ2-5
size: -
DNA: TGCGCCAGCAGTGGTGGGACAGGGGGTCGGGAGACCCAGTACTTC
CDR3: CASSGGTGGRETQYF

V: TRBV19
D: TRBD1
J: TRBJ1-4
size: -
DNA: TGTGCCAGTAGTATCTCACGTTGGACAGGGATGACTAATGAAAAACTGTTTTTT
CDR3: CASSISRWTGMTNEKLFF

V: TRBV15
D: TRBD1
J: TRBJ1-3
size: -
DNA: TGTGCCACCAGCAGAAAAGGACAGGCCACCTCTGGAAACACCATATATTTT
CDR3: CATSRKGQATSGNTIYF

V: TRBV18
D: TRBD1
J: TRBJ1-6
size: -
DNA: TGTGCCAGCTCACCATCTTCGGACAGGGGGCCATCTTCACCCCTCCACTTT
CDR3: CASSPSSDRGPSSPLHF

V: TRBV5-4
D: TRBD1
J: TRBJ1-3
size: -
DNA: TGTGCCAGCAGCGCTAAACAGGGGGCAAATGGAAACACCATATATTTT
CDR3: CASSAKQGANGNTIYF

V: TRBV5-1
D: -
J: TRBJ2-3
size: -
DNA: TGCGCCAGCAGCGTTAGCTTGAGCACAGATACGCAGTATTTT
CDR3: CASSVSLSTDTQYF

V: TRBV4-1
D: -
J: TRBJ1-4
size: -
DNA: TGCGCCAGCGCCTTAAGGGAGAGGGAAAAACTGTTTTTT
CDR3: CASALREREKLFF

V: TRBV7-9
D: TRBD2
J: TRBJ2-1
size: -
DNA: TGTGCCAGCATGGCTAGCGGGTTCAATGAGCAGTTCTTC
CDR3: CASMASGFNEQFF

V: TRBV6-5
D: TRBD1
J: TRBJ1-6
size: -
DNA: TGTGCCAGCAGTTCGACAGGGGCGGGAAATTCACCCCTCCACTTT
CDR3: CASSSTGAGNSPLHF

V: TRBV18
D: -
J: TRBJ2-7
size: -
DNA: TGTGCCAGCTCACCTACCGGGACGGGAGTCCACGAGCAGTACTTC
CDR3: CASSPTGTGVHEQYF

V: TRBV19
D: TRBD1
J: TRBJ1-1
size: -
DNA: TGTGCCAGTCGGGGACAGGGAAACACTGAAGCTTTCTTT
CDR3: CASRGQGNTEAFF

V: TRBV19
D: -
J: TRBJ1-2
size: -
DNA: TGTGCCAGTAGTATAGAAACGGGATATGGCTACACCTTC
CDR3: CASSIETGYGYTF

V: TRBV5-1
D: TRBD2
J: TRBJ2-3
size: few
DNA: TGCGCCAGCAGCTTGGGTCGGGGGGAGGATACGCAGTATTTT
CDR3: CASSLGRGEDTQYF

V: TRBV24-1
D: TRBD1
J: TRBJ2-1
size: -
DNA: TGTGCCACCAGTGATCCGGGACAGGGGGTCAATGAGCAGTTCTTC
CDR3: CATSDPGQGVNEQFF

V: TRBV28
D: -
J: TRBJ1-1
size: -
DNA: TGTGCCAGCAGTCCCTCCTATAATAGAGGGAACACTGAAGCTTTCTTT
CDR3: CASSPSYNRGNTEAFF

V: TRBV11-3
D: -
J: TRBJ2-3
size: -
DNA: TGTGCCAGCAGCGGCCGGGGTAGGACAGATACGCAGTATTTT
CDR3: CASSGRGRTDTQYF

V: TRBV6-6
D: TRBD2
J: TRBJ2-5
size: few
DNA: TGTGCCAGCAAACTAGCGGGACAAGAGACCCAGTACTTC
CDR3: CASKLAGQETQYF

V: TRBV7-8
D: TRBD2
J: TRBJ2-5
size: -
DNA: TGTGCCAGCAGCTCCGGGACTAGCGGGAGAGAGACCCAGTACTTC
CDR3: CASSSGTSGRETQYF

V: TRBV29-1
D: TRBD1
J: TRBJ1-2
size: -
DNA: TGCAGCGCTACACTACAGGGGGCCACTCGAGATGGCTACACCTTC
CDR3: CSATLQGATRDGYTF

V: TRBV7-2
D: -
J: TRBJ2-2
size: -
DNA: TGTGCCAGCAGCTTAATTCAGGGGGAGCTGTTTTTT
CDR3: CASSLIQGELFF

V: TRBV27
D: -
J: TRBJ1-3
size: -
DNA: TGTGCCAGCAGTTTATCGACAGGAAACACCATATATTTT
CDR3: CASSLSTGNTIYF

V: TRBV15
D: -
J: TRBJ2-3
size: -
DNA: TGTGCCACAAGGACAGAGGGTAACGCAGATACGCAGTATTTT
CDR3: CATRTEGNADTQYF

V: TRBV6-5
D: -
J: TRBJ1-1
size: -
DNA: TGTGCCAGCAGTAGGGGGACCACTGAAGCTTTCTTT
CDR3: CASSRGTTEAFF

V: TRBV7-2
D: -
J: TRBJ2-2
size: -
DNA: TGTGCCAGCAGCTTAGTCCAGAACACCGGGGAGCTGTTTTTT
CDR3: CASSLVQNTGELFF

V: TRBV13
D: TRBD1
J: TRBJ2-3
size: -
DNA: TGTGCCAGCAACACCGGGACAGGAGCAGATACGCAGTATTTT
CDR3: CASNTGTGADTQYF

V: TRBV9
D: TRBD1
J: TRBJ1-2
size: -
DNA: TGTGCCAGCAGCGTAGTGACAGGGAAAAACTATGGCTACACCTTC
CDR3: CASSVVTGKNYGYTF

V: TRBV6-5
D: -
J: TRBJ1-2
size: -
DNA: TGTGCCAGTCTGGGACTTAACTATGGCTACACCTTC
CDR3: CASLGLNYGYTF

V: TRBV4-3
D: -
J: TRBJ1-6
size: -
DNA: TGCGCCAGCAGCCAAGATCAGGGCAAACATACAAATTCACCCCTCCACTTT
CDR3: CASSQDQGKHTNSPLHF